The 21 T cell receptor beta chains reported below all come from one sample, sequenced in a study of response to subunit inactivated influenza vaccine. From the RT-PCR reads, TCRdb called clonotypes with MiXCR, one entry per CDR3 protein. This sample has some 500,000 distinct CDR3 sequences; about 25% occur once, and the top ten carry under 2.5%. The starting material was CD4+ T cells sorted from PBMCs, obtained 4 to 6 days after vaccination. The receptor source for this set is a man in his forties or fifties who received an inactivated influenza vaccine.

This clonotype was picked up a small number of times. The V gene is TRBV9, the J gene TRBJ1-5; no clear D gene. Trimming shortened V by 4 bases and J by 5 bases, and 10 bases separated the two germline ends. This CDR3 has 13 amino acids. The germline CDR1 and CDR2 sequences are SGDLS and YYNGEE. The CDR3 protein is CASSRTVDQPQHF. The CDR3 bases are TGTGCCAGCAGCAGAACAGTCGATCAGCCCCAGCATTTT.

The rearrangement uses TRBV20-1 and TRBJ1-6; D uncertain. The CDR3 has 13 amino acids. Trimming cost V 6 bases and J 8 bases, with 14 bases left between them. Germline V gene lookup returns CDR1 DFQATT and CDR2 SNEGSKA (reference sequence). CDR3 coding DNA: TGCAGTGCCCTAGACATGCCCCATTCACCCCTCCACTTT. This gives the protein CSALDMPHSPLHF.

This chain connects TRBV18 to TRBJ1-6; D unclear. Trimming removed 4 bases from V and 9 bases from J, with 16 bases in between. Germline CDR1 is KGHSH and CDR2 is LQKENI. The CDR3 is 15 residues long. Written as DNA, the CDR3 is TGTGCCAGCTCACTACAGAAGGCGGGAGGTTCACCCCTCCACTTT. Its protein product is CASSLQKAGGSPLHF. Full variable domain (rest looked up from reference TRBV18 and TRBJ1-6): NAGVMQNPRHLVRRRGQEARLRCSPMKGHSHVYWYRQLPEEGLKFMVYLQKENIIDESGMPKERFSAEFPKEGPSILRIQQVVRGDSAAYFCASSLQKAGGSPLHFGNGTRLTVT.

This clonotype has just a few counts. The chain links TRBV12-3 or TRBV12-4 to TRBJ2-7; D call uncertain. V was cut by 6 bases and J by 1 base, with 10 bases left in between. This CDR3 is 13 amino acids long. The CDR3 coding sequence is TGTGCCAGCAGCCCCCTAGTTTCCTACGAGCAGTACTTC. The encoded protein is CASSPLVSYEQYF.

The rearrangement uses TRBV7-8 and TRBJ1-4; possibly TRBD1 for D (5 bases). The V gene lost 5 bases and the J gene lost 6 bases, with 16 bases spanning the gap. CDR1 is SGHVS, CDR2 FQNEAQ, per germline. The CDR3 totals 15 residues. Written as DNA, the CDR3 is TGTGCCAGCAGCATCCGGGGCCGAAAGGATGAAAAACTGTTTTTT. Translated: CASSIRGRKDEKLFF.

V gene TRBV7-2 combines with J gene TRBJ2-2, with D unclear. In germline, CDR1 is SGHTA, CDR2 FQGNSA. Trimming removed 2 bases at V and 0 bases at J, with 7 bases between. The CDR3 has 15 amino acids. The CDR3 sequence is CASSLRSANTGELFF. CDR3 DNA: TGTGCCAGCAGCTTACGATCTGCGAACACCGGGGAGCTGTTTTTT.

V and J are TRBV5-1 and TRBJ1-1; D is unresolved. V was pared by 1 base and J by 1 base, with 8 bases between. Per the germline V gene, CDR1 is SGHRS and CDR2 is YFSETQ. CDR3 length: 14 residues. The CDR3 loop reads CASSLSGSNTEAFF. The CDR3, as DNA: TGCGCCAGCAGCTTGTCCGGGTCGAACACTGAAGCTTTCTTT. Complete variable domain (other parts from reference TRBV5-1 and TRBJ1-1): KAGVTQTPRYLIKTRGQQVTLSCSPISGHRSVSWYQQTPGQGLQFLFEYFSETQRNKGNFPGRFSGRQFSNSRSEMNVSTLELGDSALYLCASSLSGSNTEAFFGQGTRLTVV.

This chain uses TRBV11-3 with TRBJ2-6; D is unresolved. Trimming stripped 5 bases from V and 2 bases from J, with 13 bases between. CDR3 length: 16 residues. The germline CDR1 and CDR2 sequences are SGHNT and YENEEA. CDR3 in DNA: TGTGCCAGCAGCCCGAGCTTGGGTACTGGGGCCAACGTCCTGACTTTC. This gives the protein CASSPSLGTGANVLTF.

In this sample, this clonotype turned up a few times. The chain carries TRBV7-6 and TRBJ2-3; D is perhaps TRBD1 (6 bases). Germline CDR1 and CDR2: SGHVS and FNYEAQ. V was trimmed by 2 bases and J by 6 bases, leaving 15 bases between them. The CDR3 extends over 15 amino acids. This CDR3 reads CASSLSRQVQDTQYF. The DNA of the CDR3 is TGTGCCAGCAGCTTAAGTAGACAGGTGCAGGATACGCAGTATTTT.

The chain recombines TRBV20-1 with TRBJ2-2; the D gene is possibly TRBD1 (6 bases). The CDR3 has 14 amino acids. Germline V gene sequence: CDR1 DFQATT, CDR2 SNEGSKA (reference sequence). V was cut by 6 bases and J by 3 bases, with 14 bases left in between. The DNA of the CDR3 is TGCAGTGCCTTACAGGGATCTCACACCGGGGAGCTGTTTTTT. Translation: CSALQGSHTGELFF.

The CDR3 reads CASSQQRGAYNEQFF. The CDR3 nucleotides read TGTGCCAGCAGCCAACAGCGGGGGGCCTACAATGAGCAGTTCTTC. The chain carries TRBV3-1 and TRBJ2-1; TRBD2 agrees at 9 bases. Germline values: CDR1 LGHDT, CDR2 YNNKEL (reference sequence). J lost 2 bases, V lost 2 bases, and 1 base had no gene match. The CDR3 is 15 residues long.

This clonotype was detected only a few times. The J gene is TRBJ2-1, the V gene TRBV29-1, with 7 positions matching TRBD1. Germline CDR1 and CDR2: SQVTM and ANQGSEA. V was pared by 5 bases and J by 4 bases, with 8 bases of the junction left unmatched. CDR3 length: 14 residues. This CDR3 is CSVNRGIRYNEQFF. DNA of the CDR3: TGCAGCGTTAACAGGGGAATAAGGTACAATGAGCAGTTCTTC.

The chain employs TRBV12-3 or TRBV12-4 and TRBJ2-3, with TRBD1 matching 7 bases. V shed 6 bases, J shed 0 bases, and the junction held 0 bases outside the gene matches. There are 13 residues in the CDR3. The CDR3 region is CASRGQSTDTQYF. CDR3 bases: TGTGCCAGCAGGGGACAGAGCACAGATACGCAGTATTTT.

Only a few counts were recorded for this clonotype. V is TRBV20-1 and J is TRBJ2-5; 11 nucleotides match TRBD2. Germline loops: CDR1 DFQATT, CDR2 SNEGSKA (reference sequence). The CDR3 is made up of 14 amino acids. The CDR3 DNA sequence: TGCAGCACCACTAGCGGGGGTCCGAAAGAGACCCAGTACTTC. Translating it yields CSTTSGGPKETQYF.

This clonotype was counted only a few times. The rearrangement joins TRBV20-1 to TRBJ1-4; maybe TRBD1 (5 bases). Looked up from germline, CDR1 is DFQATT and CDR2 is SNEGSKA (reference sequence). Trimming cost V 6 bases and J 4 bases, with 15 bases left between them. The CDR3 runs 14 residues. The CDR3 sequence is CSAPDTGGNEKLFF. Written as DNA, the CDR3 is TGCAGTGCCCCGGACACGGGAGGTAATGAAAAACTGTTTTTT.

In DNA, the CDR3 is TGTGCCAGCAGCACCGGGACAGTGAACATTCAGTACTTC. It codes for CASSTGTVNIQYF. The chain couples TRBV7-2 to TRBJ2-4; 7 bases are a match to TRBD1. The junction had 5 bases not matched to a gene; V was cut back by 5 bases and J by 7 bases. Germline V CDR1 and CDR2: SGHTA, FQGNSA. The CDR3 has 13 amino acids.

The J gene is TRBJ1-1, the V gene TRBV5-1, with D possibly being TRBD1 (5 bases). V lost 0 bases to trimming and J lost 1 base, with 10 bases between them. The germline CDR1 and CDR2 sequences are SGHRS and YFSETQ. The CDR3 has 15 amino acids. The CDR3 loop reads CASSLVYGANTEAFF. DNA of the CDR3: TGCGCCAGCAGCTTGGTATACGGGGCGAACACTGAAGCTTTCTTT.

This clonotype was found a few times. The rearrangement joins TRBV3-1 to TRBJ1-2, with D possibly TRBD1 on 5 matching bases. The V and J ends lost 5 bases and 8 bases respectively, with 21 bases between them. This CDR3 contains 15 residues. Germline CDR1 is LGHDT and CDR2 is YNNKEL (reference sequence). DNA of the CDR3: TGTGCCAGCAGCTCAGGACATCGCCCTTTGAGGGGCTACACCTTC. It is translated as CASSSGHRPLRGYTF.

This clonotype has only a few counts. The rearrangement links TRBV24-1 to TRBJ2-3; no reliable D call. This CDR3 region has 12 residues. The V end lost 1 base, the J end lost 6 bases, and 4 bases lay between the germline ends. Looked up from germline, CDR1 is KGHDR and CDR2 is SFDVKD. The CDR3 region has the DNA TGTGCCACCAGTGATTTCGGGGATACGCAGTATTTT. Translation: CATSDFGDTQYF.

The chain is built from TRBV6-1 and TRBJ2-7, with 9 bases aligning to TRBD1. From germline, CDR1 is MNHNS and CDR2 SASEGT. V lost 5 bases and J lost 1; bases outside the gene matches: 6. This CDR3 is 15 amino acids long. The CDR3 reads CASSTGDRASYEQYF. The CDR3, as DNA: TGTGCCAGCAGTACGGGGGACAGGGCGTCCTACGAGCAGTACTTC.

The chain recombines TRBV5-1 with TRBJ1-2, with D hard to call. Trimming took off 0 bases at V and 6 bases at J, with 15 bases between the two ends. Germline V gene data show CDR1 as SGHRS and CDR2 as YFSETQ. The CDR3 consists of 15 residues. In nucleotides, the CDR3 is TGCGCCAGCAGCTTGGACCGTCCGACGGATGATGGCTACACCTTC. This gives the protein CASSLDRPTDDGYTF.